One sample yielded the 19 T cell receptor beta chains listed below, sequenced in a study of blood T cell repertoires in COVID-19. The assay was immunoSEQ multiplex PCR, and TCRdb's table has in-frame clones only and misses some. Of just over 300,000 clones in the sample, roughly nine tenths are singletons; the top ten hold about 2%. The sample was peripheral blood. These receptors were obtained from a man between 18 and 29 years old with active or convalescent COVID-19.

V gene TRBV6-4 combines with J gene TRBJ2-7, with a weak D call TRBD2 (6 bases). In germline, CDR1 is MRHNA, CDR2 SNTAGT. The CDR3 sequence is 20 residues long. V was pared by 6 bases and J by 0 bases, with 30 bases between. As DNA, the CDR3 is TGTGCCAGCAGCGTGAACTTCACCGGGACTCACCTACCACTCTCCTACGAGCAGTACTTC. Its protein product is CASSVNFTGTHLPLSYEQYF.

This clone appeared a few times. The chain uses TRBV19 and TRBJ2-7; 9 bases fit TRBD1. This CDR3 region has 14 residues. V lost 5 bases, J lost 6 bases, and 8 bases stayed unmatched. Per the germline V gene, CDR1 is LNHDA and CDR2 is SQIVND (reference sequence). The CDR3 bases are TGTGCCAGTAGTGAACAGGGGGCGCAGAGCGAGCAGTACTTC. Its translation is CASSEQGAQSEQYF.

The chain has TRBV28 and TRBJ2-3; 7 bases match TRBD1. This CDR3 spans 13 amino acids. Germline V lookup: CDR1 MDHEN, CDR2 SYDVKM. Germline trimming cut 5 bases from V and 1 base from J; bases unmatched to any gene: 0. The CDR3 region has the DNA TGTGCCAGCAGTACAGGGGGCACAGATACGCAGTATTTT. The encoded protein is CASSTGGTDTQYF.

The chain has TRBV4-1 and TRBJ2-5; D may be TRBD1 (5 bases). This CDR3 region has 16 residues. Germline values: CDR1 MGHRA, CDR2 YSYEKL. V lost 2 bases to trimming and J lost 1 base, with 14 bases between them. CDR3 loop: CASSQLGDTPQETQYF. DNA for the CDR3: TGCGCCAGCAGCCAATTAGGGGATACCCCCCAAGAGACCCAGTACTTC.

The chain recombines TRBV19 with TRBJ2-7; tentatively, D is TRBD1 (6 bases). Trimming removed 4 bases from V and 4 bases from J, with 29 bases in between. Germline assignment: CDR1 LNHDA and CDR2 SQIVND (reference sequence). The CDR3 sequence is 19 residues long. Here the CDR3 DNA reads TGTGCCAGTAGTAACATTTCAGGCAGGGGTCCTAATCTCAAATACGAGCAGTACTTC. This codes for CASSNISGRGPNLKYEQYF.

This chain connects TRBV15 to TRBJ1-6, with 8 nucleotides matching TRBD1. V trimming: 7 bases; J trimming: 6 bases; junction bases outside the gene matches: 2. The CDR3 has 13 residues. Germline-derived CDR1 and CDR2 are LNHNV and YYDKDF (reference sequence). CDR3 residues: CATKDRVNSPLHF. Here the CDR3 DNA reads TGTGCCACCAAGGACAGGGTTAATTCACCCCTCCACTTT.

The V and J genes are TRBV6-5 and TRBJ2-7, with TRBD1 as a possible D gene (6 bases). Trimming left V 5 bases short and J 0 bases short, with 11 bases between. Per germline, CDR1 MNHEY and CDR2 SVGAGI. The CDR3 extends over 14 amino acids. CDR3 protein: CASSLRGTSYEQYF. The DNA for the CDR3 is TGTGCCAGCAGTCTAAGGGGGACCTCCTACGAGCAGTACTTC.

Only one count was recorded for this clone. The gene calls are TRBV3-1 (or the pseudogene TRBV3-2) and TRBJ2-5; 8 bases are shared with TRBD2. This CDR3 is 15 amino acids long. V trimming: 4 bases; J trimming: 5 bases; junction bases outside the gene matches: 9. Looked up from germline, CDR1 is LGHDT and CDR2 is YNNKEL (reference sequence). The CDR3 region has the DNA TGTGCCAGCAGCCGACGCCGGGAGGGCCCGGAGACCCAGTACTTC. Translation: CASSRRREGPETQYF.

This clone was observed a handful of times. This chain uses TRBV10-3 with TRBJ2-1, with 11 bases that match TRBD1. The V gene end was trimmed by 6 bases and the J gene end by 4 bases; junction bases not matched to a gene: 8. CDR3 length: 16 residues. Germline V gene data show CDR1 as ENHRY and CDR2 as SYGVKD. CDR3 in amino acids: CAISGSDRGRYNEQFF. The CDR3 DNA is TGTGCCATCAGCGGATCGGACAGGGGGCGGTACAATGAGCAGTTCTTC.

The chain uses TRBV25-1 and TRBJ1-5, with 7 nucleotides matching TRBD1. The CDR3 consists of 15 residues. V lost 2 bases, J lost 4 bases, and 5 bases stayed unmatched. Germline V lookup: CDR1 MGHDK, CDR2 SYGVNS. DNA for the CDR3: TGTGCCAGCAGTGAACACCGACAGGGTAATCAGCCCCAGCATTTT. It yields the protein CASSEHRQGNQPQHF.

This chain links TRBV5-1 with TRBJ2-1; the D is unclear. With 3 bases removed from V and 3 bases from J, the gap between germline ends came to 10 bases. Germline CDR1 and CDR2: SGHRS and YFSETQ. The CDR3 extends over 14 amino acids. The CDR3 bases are TGCGCCAGCAGCTCCGCGGAGCTCTACAATGAGCAGTTCTTC. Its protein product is CASSSAELYNEQFF.

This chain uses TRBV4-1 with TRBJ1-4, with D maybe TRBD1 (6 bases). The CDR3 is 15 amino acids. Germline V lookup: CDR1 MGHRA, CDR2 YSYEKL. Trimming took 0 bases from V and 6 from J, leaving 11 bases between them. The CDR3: CASSQDQGRYEKLFF. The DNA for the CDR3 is TGCGCCAGCAGCCAAGACCAGGGGAGATATGAAAAACTGTTTTTT.

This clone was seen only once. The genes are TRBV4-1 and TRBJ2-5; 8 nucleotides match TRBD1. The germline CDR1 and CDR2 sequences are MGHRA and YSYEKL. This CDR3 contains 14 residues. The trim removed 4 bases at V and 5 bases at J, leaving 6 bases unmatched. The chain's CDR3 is CASSPGTGGETQYF. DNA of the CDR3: TGCGCCAGCAGCCCAGGGACAGGCGGGGAGACCCAGTACTTC.

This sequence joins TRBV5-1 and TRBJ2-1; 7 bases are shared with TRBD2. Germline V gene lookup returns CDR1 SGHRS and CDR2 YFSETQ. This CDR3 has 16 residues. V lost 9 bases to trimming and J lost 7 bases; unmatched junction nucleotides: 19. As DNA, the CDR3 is TGCGCCACCACGGCAGCGGTTGGCGGGAGTCGAAATGAGCAGTTCTTC. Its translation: CATTAAVGGSRNEQFF.

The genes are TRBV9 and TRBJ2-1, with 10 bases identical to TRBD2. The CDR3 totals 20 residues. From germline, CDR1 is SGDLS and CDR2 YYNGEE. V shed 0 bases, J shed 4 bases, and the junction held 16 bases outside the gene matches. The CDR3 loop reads CASSVDSSGRSRTGYNEQFF. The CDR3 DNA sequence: TGTGCCAGCAGCGTAGATTCTAGCGGGAGATCTAGGACGGGGTACAATGAGCAGTTCTTC.

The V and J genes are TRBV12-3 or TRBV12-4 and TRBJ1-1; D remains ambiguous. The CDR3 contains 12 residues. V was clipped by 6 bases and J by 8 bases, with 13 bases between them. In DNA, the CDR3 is TGTGCCAGCAGCCTAGGGCGCGGGGAAGCTTTCTTT. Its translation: CASSLGRGEAFF.

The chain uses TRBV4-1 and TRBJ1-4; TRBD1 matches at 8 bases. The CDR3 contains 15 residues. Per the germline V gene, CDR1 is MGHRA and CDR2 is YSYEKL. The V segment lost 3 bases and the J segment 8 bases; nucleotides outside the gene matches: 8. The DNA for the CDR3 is TGCGCCAGCAGCCACGAGACAGGGGCTGGGGAAAAACTGTTTTTT. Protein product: CASSHETGAGEKLFF.

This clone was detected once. CDR3: CASSKYRDYDNEQFF. The CDR3 DNA is TGTGCCAGTAGCAAATACCGGGACTACGACAATGAGCAGTTCTTC. The genes are TRBV19 and TRBJ2-1; 7 nucleotides match TRBD2. The junction had 10 bases not matched to a gene; V was cut back by 6 bases and J by 5 bases. This CDR3 region has 15 residues. The germline V gene encodes CDR1 LNHDA and CDR2 SQIVND (reference sequence).

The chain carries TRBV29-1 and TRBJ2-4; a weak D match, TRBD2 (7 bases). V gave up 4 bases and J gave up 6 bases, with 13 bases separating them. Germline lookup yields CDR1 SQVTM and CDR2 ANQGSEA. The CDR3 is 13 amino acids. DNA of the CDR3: TGCAGCGTTGTAGGGGGGGAGCGAAACATTCAGTACTTC. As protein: CSVVGGERNIQYF.